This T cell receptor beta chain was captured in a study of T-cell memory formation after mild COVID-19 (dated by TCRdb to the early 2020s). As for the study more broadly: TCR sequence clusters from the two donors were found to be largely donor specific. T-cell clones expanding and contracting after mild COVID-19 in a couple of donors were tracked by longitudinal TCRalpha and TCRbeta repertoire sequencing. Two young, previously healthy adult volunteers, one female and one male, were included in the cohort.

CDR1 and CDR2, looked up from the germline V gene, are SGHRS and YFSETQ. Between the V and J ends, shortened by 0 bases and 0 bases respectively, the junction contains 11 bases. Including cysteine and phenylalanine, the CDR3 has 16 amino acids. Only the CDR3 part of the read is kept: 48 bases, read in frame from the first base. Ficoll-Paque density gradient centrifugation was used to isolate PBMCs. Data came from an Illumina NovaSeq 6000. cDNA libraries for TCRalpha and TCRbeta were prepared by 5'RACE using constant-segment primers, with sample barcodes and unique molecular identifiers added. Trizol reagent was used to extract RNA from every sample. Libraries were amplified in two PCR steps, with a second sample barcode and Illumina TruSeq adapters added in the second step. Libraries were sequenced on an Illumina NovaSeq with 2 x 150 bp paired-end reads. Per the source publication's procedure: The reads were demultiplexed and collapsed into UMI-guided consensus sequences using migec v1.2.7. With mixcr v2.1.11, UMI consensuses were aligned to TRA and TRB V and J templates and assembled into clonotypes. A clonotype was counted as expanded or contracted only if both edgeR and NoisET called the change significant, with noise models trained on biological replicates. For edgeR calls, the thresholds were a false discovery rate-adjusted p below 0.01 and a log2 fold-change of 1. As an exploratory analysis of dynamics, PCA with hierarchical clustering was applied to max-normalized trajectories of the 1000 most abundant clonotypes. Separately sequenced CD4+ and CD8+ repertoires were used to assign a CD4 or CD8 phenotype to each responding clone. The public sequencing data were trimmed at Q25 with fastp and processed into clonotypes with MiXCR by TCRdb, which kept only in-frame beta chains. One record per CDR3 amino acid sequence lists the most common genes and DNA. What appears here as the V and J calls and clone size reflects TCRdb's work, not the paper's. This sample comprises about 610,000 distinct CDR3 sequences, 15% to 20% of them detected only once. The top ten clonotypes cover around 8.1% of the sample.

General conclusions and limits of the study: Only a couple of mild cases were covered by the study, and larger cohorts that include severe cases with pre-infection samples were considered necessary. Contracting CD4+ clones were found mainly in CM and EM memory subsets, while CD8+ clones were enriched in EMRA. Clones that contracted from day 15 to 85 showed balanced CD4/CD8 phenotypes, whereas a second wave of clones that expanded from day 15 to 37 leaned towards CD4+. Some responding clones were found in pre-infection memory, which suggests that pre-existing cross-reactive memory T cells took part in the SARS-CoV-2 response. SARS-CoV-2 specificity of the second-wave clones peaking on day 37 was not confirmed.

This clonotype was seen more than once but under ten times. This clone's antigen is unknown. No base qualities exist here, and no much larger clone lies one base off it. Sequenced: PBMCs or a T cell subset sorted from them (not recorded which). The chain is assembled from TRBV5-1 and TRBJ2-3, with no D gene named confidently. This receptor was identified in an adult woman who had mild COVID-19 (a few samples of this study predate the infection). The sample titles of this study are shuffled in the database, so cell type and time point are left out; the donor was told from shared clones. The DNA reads TGCGCCAGCAGCTTGGGTAGTTCGGAGAGCACAGATACGCAGTATTTT. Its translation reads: CASSLGSSESTDTQYF.